The following is a T cell receptor (beta chain) sequence with its context. These data originate in a study of OX40 agonist ivuxolimab in advanced cancers. Study in general: Participants, about 83% male, averaged approximately 56 years of age, ranging from 23 to 79.

Here immunoSEQ multiplex PCR was the method, and the copy in TCRdb shows in-frame clones only, minus some. There are about 67,000 clones in the sample; approximately 84% occur only once, and approximately 2% lies in the top ten. Trimming pared 5 bases from V and 8 bases from J, leaving 11 bases between. The germline V gene has CDR1 SGHTA and CDR2 FQGNSA. The CDR3 totals 12 residues. This specimen consisted of CD4+ or CD8+ T cells sorted from blood, obtained in a trial of the OX40 agonist ivuxolimab. The clonotype was recovered from an adult with an advanced solid tumor such as melanoma, head and neck, liver or kidney cancer. V usage is TRBV7-2 and J usage is TRBJ2-3; a possible D gene is TRBD2 (6 bases). The CDR3 loop reads CASSHRGSTQYF. Written as DNA, the CDR3 is TGTGCCAGCAGCCATCGGGGGAGTACGCAGTATTTT.